The rows below give T cell receptor beta chains drawn from one sample of a study of T-cell memory formation after mild COVID-19. TCRdb used MiXCR to reprocess the 5' RACE reads, holding one entry per CDR3 protein. The data show about 49,000 distinct CDR3 sequences, with over 6.5% seen just once and approximately 1.4% held by the top ten. The sample consisted of PBMCs or a T cell subset sorted from them (not recorded which). These receptors originate from a man aged 18 to 30 who had mild COVID-19 (a few samples of this study predate the infection). Cell type and time point are not known. Each CDR3 is given with its conserved first and last residue. A D gene is named only where the DNA matches it firmly. Expanded clones get a size class; other rows say once, few or many, or leave the size out.

D gene	V gene	clone size	J gene	CDR3 protein	CDR3 DNA
NA	TRBV5-1	many	TRBJ1-4	CASSLGLGEGEKLFF	TGCGCCAGCAGCTTGGGACTAGGAGAGGGAGAAAAACTGTTTTTT
NA	TRBV12-3/TRBV12-4	many	TRBJ2-3	CASSLGGTRVTDTQYF	TGTGCCAGCAGTTTAGGCGGGACAAGGGTCACAGATACGCAGTATTTT
NA	TRBV6-5	few	TRBJ2-1	CASTQGKRNEQFF	TGTGCCAGCACCCAGGGAAAGCGGAATGAGCAGTTCTTC
NA	TRBV7-9	NA	TRBJ1-2	CASSLGEGMDYGYTF	TGTGCCAGCAGCTTAGGAGAGGGTATGGACTATGGCTACACCTTC
NA	TRBV6-5	many	TRBJ2-3	CASSYIGGRGGKLDTQYF	TGTGCCAGCAGTTACATTGGGGGGAGAGGGGGGAAATTAGATACGCAGTATTTT
NA	TRBV24-1	medium-sized	TRBJ2-2	CATRRTGELFF	TGTGCCACCAGGCGCACCGGGGAGCTGTTTTTT
NA	TRBV5-1	many	TRBJ2-3	CASSPAAFSTDTQYF	TGCGCCAGCAGCCCCGCCGCGTTTAGCACAGATACGCAGTATTTT
TRBD2	TRBV27	few	TRBJ2-2	CASTVSGVTGELFF	TGTGCCAGCACGGTTAGCGGGGTCACCGGGGAGCTGTTTTTT
NA	TRBV7-2	few	TRBJ2-1	CASSMGAGSEQFF	TGTGCCAGCAGCATGGGTGCGGGCAGTGAGCAGTTCTTC
NA	TRBV6-2/TRBV6-3	few	TRBJ1-3	CASSSRGNTIYF	TGTGCCAGCAGCTCGAGAGGAAACACCATATATTTT
TRBD1	TRBV5-4	few	TRBJ2-1	CASRPGTGSNEQFF	TGTGCCAGCAGACCCGGGACAGGGTCCAATGAGCAGTTCTTC
NA	TRBV25-1	few	TRBJ1-1	CASRRGGGTEAFF	TGTGCCAGCAGGAGGGGAGGCGGCACTGAAGCTTTCTTT
NA	TRBV5-1	NA	TRBJ1-4	CASSGQAGVHEKLFF	TGCGCCAGCAGCGGCCAGGCAGGGGTCCATGAAAAACTGTTTTTT
NA	TRBV5-4	few	TRBJ1-6	CASSFSDSPLHF	TGTGCCAGCAGCTTTTCGGATTCACCCCTCCACTTT
NA	TRBV6-6	few	TRBJ1-3	CASRPGHSGNTIYF	TGTGCCAGCAGGCCGGGACACTCTGGAAACACCATATATTTT
TRBD2	TRBV20-1	few	TRBJ2-3	CSARDEAGTTDTQYF	TGCAGTGCTAGAGATGAAGCGGGGACCACAGATACGCAGTATTTT
NA	TRBV20-1	many	TRBJ2-5	CSARQAMLQETQYF	TGCAGTGCGAGACAGGCGATGTTACAAGAGACCCAGTACTTC
TRBD1	TRBV6-2/TRBV6-3	NA	TRBJ1-2	CASRDRVGYTF	TGTGCCAGCCGGGACAGGGTTGGCTACACCTTC
TRBD2	TRBV5-1	many	TRBJ2-1	CASSSGLADSYNEQFF	TGCGCCAGCAGCTCGGGACTAGCGGACTCCTACAATGAGCAGTTCTTC
NA	TRBV5-1	many	TRBJ1-6	CASREGQILGSPLHF	TGCGCCAGCAGAGAAGGACAGATCCTTGGGTCACCCCTCCACTTT
TRBD2	TRBV29-1	NA	TRBJ2-3	CSVERPYEGLAGFRTDTQYF	TGCAGCGTTGAACGTCCCTACGAAGGGCTAGCGGGATTCAGAACAGATACGCAGTATTTT
TRBD1	TRBV13	NA	TRBJ2-1	CASSFDPGTAYNEQFF	TGTGCCAGCAGCTTTGATCCCGGGACAGCATACAATGAGCAGTTCTTC
TRBD2	TRBV5-5	NA	TRBJ2-3	CASSPARTSGGTDTQYF	TGTGCCAGCAGCCCGGCGCGGACTAGCGGGGGCACAGATACGCAGTATTTT
NA	TRBV5-1	many	TRBJ2-1	CASSFGGSSYNEQFF	TGCGCCAGCAGCTTTGGAGGCAGCTCCTACAATGAGCAGTTCTTC